These T cell receptor beta chains were read from a single sample in a study of cytomegalovirus exposure and HLA in healthy donors. This table comes from immunoSEQ multiplex PCR, and its TCRdb copy is limited to in-frame clones, with some not included. Among around 100,000 clones listed, around 77% were seen once. Material for sequencing was PBMCs. These receptors came from a young man in good health and CMV-seronegative. Both conserved end residues are part of each CDR3. The D gene is left open where the match is weak. Clone sizes are given selectively: once, few, many, or a class where the clone is expanded.

v_gene: TRBV27
j_gene: TRBJ2-7
abundance: -
d_gene: -
CDR3aa: CASSPPGVPYEQYF
CDR3nt: TGTGCCAGCAGTCCCCCCGGGGTACCCTACGAGCAGTACTTC

v_gene: TRBV10-2
j_gene: TRBJ1-3
abundance: once
d_gene: -
CDR3aa: CASRATGPFSGNTIYF
CDR3nt: TGCGCCAGCAGAGCAACAGGCCCTTTCTCTGGAAACACCATATATTTT

v_gene: TRBV27
j_gene: TRBJ1-5
abundance: once
d_gene: -
CDR3aa: CASSLKQRNQPQHF
CDR3nt: TGTGCCAGCAGTTTAAAACAGCGCAATCAGCCCCAGCATTTT

v_gene: TRBV5-6
j_gene: TRBJ2-3
abundance: -
d_gene: TRBD1
CDR3aa: CASSLRQGAADTQYF
CDR3nt: TGTGCCAGCAGCTTGCGGCAGGGGGCCGCAGATACGCAGTATTTT

v_gene: TRBV18
j_gene: TRBJ1-1
abundance: -
d_gene: -
CDR3aa: CASSPPGREGTEAFF
CDR3nt: TGTGCCAGCTCACCACCGGGCAGGGAAGGAACTGAAGCTTTCTTT

v_gene: TRBV5-1
j_gene: TRBJ2-1
abundance: -
d_gene: -
CDR3aa: CASSLGTLAHSYNEQFF
CDR3nt: TGCGCCAGCAGCTTGGGTACCCTAGCCCACTCCTACAATGAGCAGTTCTTC

v_gene: TRBV2
j_gene: TRBJ2-3
abundance: -
d_gene: -
CDR3aa: CASTQQGLTDTQYF
CDR3nt: TGTGCCAGCACTCAGCAGGGTCTAACAGATACGCAGTATTTT

v_gene: TRBV6-1
j_gene: TRBJ2-5
abundance: -
d_gene: TRBD2
CDR3aa: CASTPLAGAGETQYF
CDR3nt: TGTGCCAGCACCCCTCTTGCGGGAGCGGGAGAGACCCAGTACTTC

v_gene: TRBV19
j_gene: TRBJ1-5
abundance: -
d_gene: -
CDR3aa: CASSIFATGPQPQHF
CDR3nt: TGTGCCAGTAGTATTTTCGCGACAGGACCACAGCCCCAGCATTTT

v_gene: TRBV4-3
j_gene: TRBJ2-5
abundance: many
d_gene: -
CDR3aa: CASSQEHPQETQYF
CDR3nt: TGCGCCAGCAGCCAAGAACACCCCCAAGAGACCCAGTACTTC

v_gene: TRBV18
j_gene: TRBJ1-5
abundance: -
d_gene: -
CDR3aa: CASSRGQFASNQPQHF
CDR3nt: TGTGCCAGCTCACGAGGACAGTTTGCCAGCAATCAGCCCCAGCATTTT

v_gene: TRBV7-8
j_gene: TRBJ2-2
abundance: once
d_gene: TRBD1
CDR3aa: CASSLSGGTGELFF
CDR3nt: TGTGCCAGCAGCTTATCAGGGGGCACCGGGGAGCTGTTTTTT

v_gene: TRBV9
j_gene: TRBJ1-1
abundance: -
d_gene: -
CDR3aa: CASSVGQSNTEAFF
CDR3nt: TGTGCCAGCAGCGTAGGACAGTCGAACACTGAAGCTTTCTTT

v_gene: TRBV6-1
j_gene: TRBJ2-7
abundance: once
d_gene: -
CDR3aa: CASSEVWEANYEQYF
CDR3nt: TGTGCCAGCAGTGAAGTATGGGAGGCGAACTACGAGCAGTACTTC

v_gene: TRBV5-4
j_gene: TRBJ2-7
abundance: -
d_gene: TRBD2
CDR3aa: CASSLTSGYEQYF
CDR3nt: TGTGCCAGCAGCTTGACTAGCGGCTACGAGCAGTACTTC

v_gene: TRBV5-1
j_gene: TRBJ1-1
abundance: -
d_gene: -
CDR3aa: CASSLSGVGSTEAFF
CDR3nt: TGCGCCAGCAGCTTGTCGGGGGTAGGAAGCACTGAAGCTTTCTTT

v_gene: TRBV6-6
j_gene: TRBJ1-2
abundance: -
d_gene: -
CDR3aa: CASKGPAGGYTF
CDR3nt: TGTGCCAGCAAAGGACCCGCGGGTGGCTACACCTTC

v_gene: TRBV4-3
j_gene: TRBJ1-4
abundance: -
d_gene: TRBD1
CDR3aa: CASSQDRFNEKLFF
CDR3nt: TGCGCCAGCAGCCAGGACAGGTTTAATGAAAAACTGTTTTTT

v_gene: TRBV10-3
j_gene: TRBJ2-1
abundance: -
d_gene: TRBD2
CDR3aa: CAISPTSVSYNEQFF
CDR3nt: TGTGCCATCAGTCCGACTAGCGTCTCCTACAATGAGCAGTTCTTC

v_gene: TRBV5-8
j_gene: TRBJ2-2
abundance: -
d_gene: -
CDR3aa: CASSLGAHTGELFF
CDR3nt: TGTGCCAGCAGCTTGGGGGCCCACACCGGGGAGCTGTTTTTT

v_gene: TRBV25-1
j_gene: TRBJ2-7
abundance: -
d_gene: TRBD1
CDR3aa: CASSERGQGAYEQYF
CDR3nt: TGTGCCAGCAGTGAACGAGGACAGGGGGCTTACGAGCAGTACTTC

v_gene: TRBV5-1
j_gene: TRBJ2-7
abundance: -
d_gene: -
CDR3aa: CASSPNRGEQYF
CDR3nt: TGCGCCAGCAGCCCGAACCGGGGGGAGCAGTACTTC

v_gene: TRBV10-3
j_gene: TRBJ2-3
abundance: -
d_gene: -
CDR3aa: CAISDPSGTTDTQYF
CDR3nt: TGTGCCATCAGTGACCCGTCAGGAACCACAGATACGCAGTATTTT

v_gene: TRBV2
j_gene: TRBJ2-7
abundance: -
d_gene: TRBD2
CDR3aa: CASSPQGLAHEQYF
CDR3nt: TGTGCCAGCAGCCCGCAGGGACTAGCCCACGAGCAGTACTTC

v_gene: TRBV5-1
j_gene: TRBJ2-3
abundance: -
d_gene: TRBD2
CDR3aa: CASSLVSGEADTQYF
CDR3nt: TGCGCCAGCAGCTTGGTAAGCGGGGAGGCGGATACGCAGTATTTT

v_gene: TRBV15
j_gene: TRBJ2-7
abundance: -
d_gene: TRBD1
CDR3aa: CATGLGGQGFNEQYF
CDR3nt: TGTGCCACTGGGTTAGGAGGACAGGGGTTTAACGAGCAGTACTTC

v_gene: TRBV6-1
j_gene: TRBJ1-2
abundance: -
d_gene: -
CDR3aa: CASSEGQFSGYTF
CDR3nt: TGTGCCAGCAGTGAAGGTCAGTTTTCGGGCTACACCTTC

v_gene: TRBV18
j_gene: TRBJ2-7
abundance: -
d_gene: TRBD1
CDR3aa: CASSHGQGNEQYF
CDR3nt: TGTGCCAGCTCACACGGACAGGGCAACGAGCAGTACTTC

v_gene: TRBV4-2
j_gene: TRBJ2-1
abundance: -
d_gene: TRBD2
CDR3aa: CASSQPGLAGAGEQFF
CDR3nt: TGTGCCAGCAGCCAGCCGGGACTAGCGGGAGCTGGTGAGCAGTTCTTC

v_gene: TRBV6-6
j_gene: TRBJ1-1
abundance: -
d_gene: -
CDR3aa: CASSYPGRGNTEAFF
CDR3nt: TGTGCCAGCAGTTACCCGGGCAGGGGAAACACTGAAGCTTTCTTT

v_gene: TRBV18
j_gene: TRBJ2-7
abundance: -
d_gene: -
CDR3aa: CASSTTARSYEQYF
CDR3nt: TGTGCCAGCTCAACGACAGCCAGGTCCTACGAGCAGTACTTC

v_gene: TRBV25-1
j_gene: TRBJ2-7
abundance: -
d_gene: TRBD2
CDR3aa: CASSATGLAGGVEQYF
CDR3nt: TGTGCCAGCAGTGCTACCGGACTAGCGGGAGGAGTTGAGCAGTACTTC

v_gene: TRBV7-2
j_gene: TRBJ2-7
abundance: -
d_gene: TRBD1
CDR3aa: CASNGKGTGLYEQYF
CDR3nt: TGTGCCAGCAACGGGAAGGGGACAGGACTTTACGAGCAGTACTTC

v_gene: TRBV30
j_gene: TRBJ1-4
abundance: -
d_gene: TRBD1
CDR3aa: CAWRAGQGLLGEKLFF
CDR3nt: TGTGCCTGGAGGGCGGGACAGGGATTGTTGGGTGAAAAACTGTTTTTT

v_gene: TRBV7-6
j_gene: TRBJ2-2
abundance: few
d_gene: TRBD2
CDR3aa: CASSLNKGLAGGRETGELFF
CDR3nt: TGTGCCAGCAGCTTGAACAAGGGACTAGCGGGGGGGCGAGAAACCGGGGAGCTGTTTTTT

v_gene: TRBV5-1
j_gene: TRBJ2-1
abundance: -
d_gene: TRBD2
CDR3aa: CASSSLSGSSYNEQFF
CDR3nt: TGCGCCAGCAGCTCCCTTAGCGGGAGCTCCTACAATGAGCAGTTCTTC

v_gene: TRBV6-5
j_gene: TRBJ1-6
abundance: -
d_gene: TRBD1
CDR3aa: CASSSWTGSNSPLHF
CDR3nt: TGTGCCAGCAGCTCCTGGACAGGGAGTAATTCACCCCTCCACTTT

v_gene: TRBV5-1
j_gene: TRBJ2-1
abundance: -
d_gene: -
CDR3aa: CASSLGGEGGEQFF
CDR3nt: TGCGCCAGCAGCTTGGGGGGGGAAGGCGGTGAGCAGTTCTTC

v_gene: TRBV10-1
j_gene: TRBJ2-1
abundance: once
d_gene: -
CDR3aa: CASSVEGSYNEQFF
CDR3nt: TGCGCCAGCAGCGTAGAGGGCTCCTACAATGAGCAGTTCTTC

v_gene: TRBV6-1
j_gene: TRBJ2-7
abundance: -
d_gene: TRBD2
CDR3aa: CASPKPTSSYEQYF
CDR3nt: TGTGCCAGCCCTAAACCGACTAGCAGCTACGAGCAGTACTTC